These 14 T cell receptor beta chains were sequenced from one sample in a study of glioma-infiltrating T cells after dendritic cell vaccination. The time point is: after dendritic cell vaccination, including at tumor progression/relapse. Profiled with immunoSEQ multiplex PCR; TCRdb holds only in-frame clones, not every one. Here the sample spans 100,000 or so clones, approximately 80% being singletons. Material: blood, obtained after dendritic cell vaccination. The receptors stem from a human donor with glioblastoma.

The rearrangement uses TRBV7-9 and TRBJ1-2, with D unclear. The CDR3 is made up of 11 amino acids. Germline CDR1 SEHNR, CDR2 FQNEAQ (reference sequence). Trimming stripped 6 bases from V and 6 bases from J, with 8 bases between. The CDR3 DNA reads as TGTGCCAGCAGATCAGAGGATGGCTACACCTTC. As protein: CASRSEDGYTF. Full variable domain (rest looked up from reference TRBV7-9 and TRBJ1-2): DTGVSQNPRHKITKRGQNVTFRCDPISEHNRLYWYRQTLGQGPEFLTYFQNEAQLEKSRLLSDRFSAERPKGSFSTLEIQRTEQGDSAMYLCASRSEDGYTFGSGTRLTVV.

The rearrangement joins TRBV19 to TRBJ2-3, with 13 nucleotides matching TRBD2. In germline, CDR1 is LNHDA, CDR2 SQIVND (reference sequence). With V trimmed by 6 bases and J by 6 bases, 3 bases remained unmatched. The CDR3 is 14 amino acids. CDR3 in DNA: TGTGCCAGTAGCCGGACTAGCGGGGGTGATACGCAGTATTTT. Protein sequence: CASSRTSGGDTQYF. The entire variable domain, with the rest obtained from reference TRBV19 and TRBJ2-3, is as follows: DGGITQSPKYLFRKEGQNVTLSCEQNLNHDAMYWYRQDPGQGLRLIYYSQIVNDFQKGDIAEGYSVSREKKESFPLTVTSAQKNPTAFYLCASSRTSGGDTQYFGPGTRLTVL.

This clone was seen only once. The rearrangement uses TRBV6-5 and TRBJ2-6; TRBD1 agrees at 9 bases. The CDR3 runs to 15 residues. Germline V gives CDR1 MNHEY, CDR2 SVGAGI. V trimming: 11 bases; J trimming: 3 bases; junction bases outside the gene matches: 8. CDR3: CAALGQGFGANVLTF. The CDR3 DNA reads TGTGCCGCACTTGGACAGGGGTTTGGGGCCAACGTCCTGACTTTC.

The chain links TRBV28 to TRBJ1-6, with D tentatively TRBD1 (5 bases). The CDR3 has 16 residues. The V and J ends lost 10 bases and 1 base respectively, with 17 bases between them. CDR1 MDHEN and CDR2 SYDVKM come from the germline V gene. The CDR3 DNA reads TGTGCCACCTCACCGGCCCAGGGATCCTATAATTCACCCCTCCACTTT. As protein: CATSPAQGSYNSPLHF. The whole variable domain, remainder taken from reference TRBV28 and TRBJ1-6, is DVKVTQSSRYLVKRTGEKVFLECVQDMDHENMFWYRQDPGLGLRLIYFSYDVKMKEKGDIPEGYSVSREKKERFSLILESASTNQTSMYLCATSPAQGSYNSPLHFGNGTRLTVT.

This clone was detected only a few times. The V gene is TRBV7-9, the J gene TRBJ2-5; D remains ambiguous. Germline assignment: CDR1 SEHNR and CDR2 FQNEAQ (reference sequence). This CDR3 is built from 15 residues. V shed 2 bases and J shed 5 bases, with 15 bases lying between them. CDR3 amino acids: CASSLQLIMEETQYF. The DNA of the CDR3 is TGTGCCAGCAGCTTACAACTCATTATGGAGGAGACCCAGTACTTC.

Written as DNA, the CDR3 is TGTGCCAGCAGCCGAACGGGACAGGGGGACGATCAGCCCCAGCATTTT. This codes for CASSRTGQGDDQPQHF. The rearrangement uses TRBV5-4 and TRBJ1-5; 11 nucleotides match TRBD1. Looked up from germline, CDR1 is SGHNT and CDR2 is YYREEE (reference sequence). After removal of 4 bases from V and 5 bases from J, the junction contained 8 bases not matched to a gene. The CDR3 totals 16 residues.

The V and J genes are TRBV30 and TRBJ2-4; D is possibly TRBD1 (6 bases). The CDR3 is 14 amino acids. The germline gives CDR1 GTSNPN, CDR2 SVGIG (reference sequence). The V and J ends lost 0 bases and 0 bases respectively, with 6 bases between them. The CDR3 nucleotides are TGTGCCTGGAGTGTAGGGGGAGCCAAAAACATTCAGTACTTC. This translates into CAWSVGGAKNIQYF.

V usage is TRBV28 and J usage is TRBJ2-7; tentatively, D is TRBD1 (5 bases). CDR3 length: 13 amino acids. Germline loops: CDR1 MDHEN, CDR2 SYDVKM. Trimming took 6 bases from V and 0 from J, leaving 9 bases between them. CDR3 protein: CASSLDSSYEQYF. The CDR3 coding sequence is TGTGCCAGCAGCCTCGACAGCTCCTACGAGCAGTACTTC.

This chain joins TRBV2 and TRBJ2-1; TRBD2 matches 7 bases. CDR3 length: 14 residues. Trimming at V came to 3 bases and at J to 7 bases, leaving 6 bases not matched to a gene. From germline, CDR1 is SNHLY and CDR2 FYNNEI. CDR3 region: CASSDGRGINEQFF. The CDR3 DNA reads TGTGCCAGCAGTGATGGGCGGGGGATTAATGAGCAGTTCTTC.

This clone showed up just a few times. The chain couples TRBV4-1 to TRBJ2-1, with 8 bases lining up with TRBD2. The CDR3 totals 17 residues. The germline V gene encodes CDR1 MGHRA and CDR2 YSYEKL. Trimming at V came to 1 base and at J to 0 bases, leaving 5 bases not matched to a gene. The CDR3 spells CASSQGSGVSSYNEQFF. The DNA of the CDR3 is TGCGCCAGCAGCCAAGGTAGCGGGGTAAGCTCCTACAATGAGCAGTTCTTC.

The CDR3 coding sequence is TGTGCCAGCAGCTTAGCGCTGGGGACTGTGGATACGCAGTATTTT. Encoded protein: CASSLALGTVDTQYF. V gene TRBV7-6 combines with J gene TRBJ2-3, with D perhaps TRBD2 (6 bases). Trimming removed 0 bases from V and 6 bases from J, with 13 bases in between. This CDR3 is 15 amino acids long. Germline loops: CDR1 SGHVS, CDR2 FNYEAQ.

This clone was seen only once. The CDR3 protein is CAISSGTGGHEQFF. The CDR3 bases are TGTGCCATCAGTTCCGGGACAGGGGGCCATGAGCAGTTCTTC. The chain combines TRBV10-3 with TRBJ2-1; 12 nucleotides agree with TRBD1. The ends lost 5 bases at V and 8 bases at J; junction bases unmatched: 4. CDR1 ENHRY and CDR2 SYGVKD come from the germline V gene. The CDR3 is 14 amino acids.

V is TRBV30 and J is TRBJ2-5; 7 nucleotides line up with TRBD1. Germline values: CDR1 GTSNPN, CDR2 SVGIG (reference sequence). This CDR3 is 14 amino acids long. After removal of 4 bases from V and 1 base from J, the junction contained 6 bases not matched to a gene. The CDR3 sequence: CAWTLQGSQETQYF. CDR3 coding DNA: TGTGCCTGGACCCTACAGGGGTCCCAAGAGACCCAGTACTTC.

The rearrangement joins TRBV30 to TRBJ1-2; TRBD1 aligns across 10 bases. The CDR3 covers 14 residues. Germline V gives CDR1 GTSNPN, CDR2 SVGIG (reference sequence). The trim removed 5 bases at V and 4 bases at J, leaving 7 bases unmatched. The CDR3 region is CAWLRDRGFYGYTF. As DNA, the CDR3 is TGTGCCTGGTTAAGGGACAGGGGATTCTATGGCTACACCTTC.